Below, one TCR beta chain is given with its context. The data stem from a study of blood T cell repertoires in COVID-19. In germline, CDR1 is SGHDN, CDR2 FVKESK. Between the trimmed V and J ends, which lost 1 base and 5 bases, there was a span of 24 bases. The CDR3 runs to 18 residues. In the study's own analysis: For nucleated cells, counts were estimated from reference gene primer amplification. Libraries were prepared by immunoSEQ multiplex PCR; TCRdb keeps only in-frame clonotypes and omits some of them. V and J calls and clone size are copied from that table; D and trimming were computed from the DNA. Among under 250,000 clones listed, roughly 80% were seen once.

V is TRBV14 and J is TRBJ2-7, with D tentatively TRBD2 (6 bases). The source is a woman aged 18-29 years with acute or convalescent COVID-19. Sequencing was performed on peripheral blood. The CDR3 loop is CASSQVVGGTGVRNEQYF. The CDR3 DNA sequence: TGTGCCAGCAGCCAAGTGGTTGGTGGGACGGGAGTCAGGAACGAGCAGTACTTC.